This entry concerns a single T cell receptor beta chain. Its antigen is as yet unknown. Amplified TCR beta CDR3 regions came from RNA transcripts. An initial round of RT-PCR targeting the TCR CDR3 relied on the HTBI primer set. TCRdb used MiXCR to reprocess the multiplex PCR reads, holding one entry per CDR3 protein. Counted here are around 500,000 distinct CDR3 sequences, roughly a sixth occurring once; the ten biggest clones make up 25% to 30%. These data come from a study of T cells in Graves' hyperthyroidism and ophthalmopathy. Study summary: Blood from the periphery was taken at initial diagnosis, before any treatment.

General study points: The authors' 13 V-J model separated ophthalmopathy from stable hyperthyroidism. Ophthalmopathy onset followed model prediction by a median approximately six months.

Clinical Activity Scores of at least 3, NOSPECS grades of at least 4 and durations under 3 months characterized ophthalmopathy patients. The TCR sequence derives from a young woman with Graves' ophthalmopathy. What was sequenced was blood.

CDR3 protein: CASSESGTGKNYGYTF. The DNA of the CDR3 is TGTGCCAGCAGTGAATCCGGGACAGGGAAAAACTATGGCTACACCTTC. The chain links TRBV6-1 to TRBJ1-2, with TRBD1 matching over 9 bases. There are 16 residues in the CDR3. Germline V CDR1 and CDR2: MNHNS, SASEGT. Trimming removed 2 bases from V and 2 bases from J; junction bases left unmatched: 6.